Following are 23 T cell receptor beta chains from one sample sequenced in a study of early T cells in non-severe SARS-CoV-2 infection (dated by TCRdb to the early 2020s). Library prep was done by 5' RACE. TCRdb shows the sequencer as NextSeq 500. TCRdb reanalyzed the raw reads on its own, using fastp at Q25 for trimming and MiXCR for clone calling, and kept in-frame beta chains. Each CDR3 protein appears once, grouped with its most common genes and DNA. This sample is represented by tens of thousands of distinct CDR3 sequences; around 8.4% of them were singletons. The ten largest account for 4.2% of the sample. The sample comprised whole blood. All receptors come from an adult who was a healthcare worker with PCR-confirmed SARS-CoV-2 infection or an uninfected control (not recorded which).

This clonotype was seen only a few times. This chain joins TRBV11-2 and TRBJ1-2; possibly TRBD1 for D (6 bases). V lost 3 bases and J lost 3, with 8 bases in between. The germline CDR1 and CDR2 sequences are SGHAT and FQNNGV. This CDR3 region has 13 residues. The CDR3 loop is CASSFSGDYGYTF. CDR3 coding DNA: TGTGCCAGCAGCTTTTCAGGGGACTATGGCTACACCTTC.

V usage is TRBV7-9 and J usage is TRBJ1-5; possible D gene TRBD1, 6 bases. CDR3 length: 14 amino acids. Germline V lookup: CDR1 SEHNR, CDR2 FQNEAQ (reference sequence). Trimming removed 1 base from V and 6 bases from J, with 10 bases in between. CDR3 loop: CASSLGGAIQPQHF. The CDR3, as DNA: TGTGCCAGCAGCTTAGGGGGGGCGATTCAGCCCCAGCATTTT.

There are many counts of this clonotype. The rearrangement links TRBV20-1 to TRBJ2-5, with 9 nucleotides matching TRBD2. CDR3 length: 16 amino acids. V was pared by 1 base and J by 4 bases, with 10 bases of the junction left unmatched. Germline CDR1 reads DFQATT; CDR2 reads SNEGSKA (reference sequence). CDR3 region: CSARAPQRGVSETQYF. The CDR3 DNA is TGCAGTGCTAGAGCCCCCCAGCGGGGGGTATCAGAGACCCAGTACTTC.

This clonotype was detected ten times or more. The chain combines TRBV19 with TRBJ2-7, with 8 positions matching TRBD1. CDR1 is LNHDA, CDR2 SQIVND, per germline (reference sequence). The junction had 5 bases not matched to a gene; V was cut back by 10 bases and J by 6 bases. The CDR3 consists of 11 residues. CDR3 amino acids: CATTDRGEQYF. The DNA for the CDR3 is TGTGCCACCACAGACAGGGGCGAGCAGTACTTC.

This clonotype was counted many times. The chain couples TRBV29-1 to TRBJ2-1; D possibly corresponds to TRBD1 (7 bases). Trimming removed 7 bases from V and 10 bases from J, with 20 bases in between. This CDR3 is built from 13 residues. Germline V lookup: CDR1 SQVTM, CDR2 ANQGSEA. The CDR3 region has the DNA TGCAGCGCTGGTCGGCAGGGGGGCTACGAGCAGTTCTTC. Protein sequence: CSAGRQGGYEQFF.

At least ten counts were recorded for this clonotype. This sequence joins TRBV11-2 and TRBJ2-1; TRBD2 is a possible D gene (6 bases). This CDR3 is built from 14 residues. Germline V gene data show CDR1 as SGHAT and CDR2 as FQNNGV. The V and J ends lost 6 bases and 9 bases respectively, with 18 bases between them. The CDR3 spells CASRAFSGPSEQFF. Written as DNA, the CDR3 is TGTGCCAGCAGAGCCTTTAGCGGCCCCAGTGAGCAGTTCTTC.

This clonotype was recorded many times. J is TRBJ2-1 and V is TRBV6-4; TRBD2 is a possible D gene (5 bases). Germline V gene lookup returns CDR1 MRHNA and CDR2 SNTAGT. CDR3 size: 18 residues. V shed 7 bases and J shed 6 bases, with 28 bases lying between them. The chain's CDR3 is CASIIKNPTVQRSNEQFF. DNA for the CDR3: TGTGCCAGCATCATCAAAAACCCCACGGTCCAGCGGAGCAATGAGCAGTTCTTC.

The table lists this clonotype with a few counts. This chain connects TRBV27 to TRBJ2-2, with D possibly matching TRBD2 (6 bases). The V end was cut by 6 bases, the J end by 10 bases, with 15 bases between. CDR3 length: 13 amino acids. CDR1 is MNHEY and CDR2 is SMNVEV in the germline V gene (reference sequence). CDR3: CASSQYRGMELFF. CDR3 DNA: TGTGCCAGCAGCCAGTACCGGGGGATGGAGCTGTTTTTT.

This clonotype was observed at least ten times. V usage is TRBV19 and J usage is TRBJ1-2, with 8 bases that match TRBD1. V trimming: 6 bases; J trimming: 1 base; junction bases outside the gene matches: 4. Germline lookup yields CDR1 LNHDA and CDR2 SQIVND (reference sequence). This CDR3 is 14 amino acids long. Here the CDR3 DNA reads TGTGCCAGTAGCCGGGGACAGGATAACTATGGCTACACCTTC. It encodes CASSRGQDNYGYTF. Looking up the rest from reference TRBV19 and TRBJ1-2 gives the full variable domain: DGGITQSPKYLFRKEGQNVTLSCEQNLNHDAMYWYRQDPGQGLRLIYYSQIVNDFQKGDIAEGYSVSREKKESFPLTVTSAQKNPTAFYLCASSRGQDNYGYTFGSGTRLTVV.

Many counts were recorded for this clonotype. The rearrangement joins TRBV5-1 to TRBJ2-1; 8 bases map to TRBD1. This CDR3 is built from 15 residues. Germline V gene sequence: CDR1 SGHRS, CDR2 YFSETQ. Germline trimming cut 5 bases from V and 6 bases from J; bases unmatched to any gene: 10. The CDR3 spells CASSLSNRGFNEQFF. The CDR3 DNA follows: TGCGCCAGCAGTCTTAGTAACAGGGGGTTCAATGAGCAGTTCTTC.

This clonotype was picked up many times. CDR3 amino acids: CASSRSLVNYEQYF. Written as DNA, the CDR3 is TGTGCCAGCAGCCGCAGTTTGGTTAACTACGAGCAGTACTTC. This chain joins TRBV6-2 or TRBV6-3 and TRBJ2-7; D is unresolved. The V end lost 6 bases, the J end lost 3 bases, and 15 bases lay between the germline ends. The CDR3 contains 14 residues. Germline V gene sequence: CDR1 MNHEY, CDR2 SVGEGT.

Many counts were recorded for this clonotype. Written as DNA, the CDR3 is TGCAGCGCCCAAGGACAGCACTTTTCCTACAATGAGCAGTTCTTC. Residues: CSAQGQHFSYNEQFF. The rearrangement links TRBV29-1 to TRBJ2-1, with D possibly matching TRBD1 (6 bases). The CDR3 runs 15 residues. The germline CDR1 and CDR2 sequences are SQVTM and ANQGSEA. V dropped 7 bases and J dropped 1 base, with 17 bases sitting between them.

This clonotype has just a few counts. A much larger clone is a single base away; this may be a read error. This chain uses TRBV4-3 with TRBJ2-5; 10 bases agree with TRBD2. Germline loops: CDR1 LGHNA, CDR2 YSLEER. The CDR3 is 16 amino acids. As DNA, the CDR3 is TGCGCCAGCAACCAAGACACTAGCGGGGTCCGGAAGACCCAGTACTTC. This encodes CASNQDTSGVRKTQYF.

V is TRBV21-1 and J is TRBJ1-1; TRBD1 is the table's D call and was not checked against the DNA. TRBV21-1 is noted as a pseudogene. The CDR3 loop spans 13 amino acids. CDR3 in amino acids: CASSSRENTEAFF. The DNA of the CDR3 is TGTGCCAGCAGCTCCCGAGAGAACACTGAAGCTTTCTTT.

V usage is TRBV6-5 and J usage is TRBJ2-2; 10 bases align to TRBD2. The junction had 3 bases not matched to a gene; V was cut back by 4 bases and J by 4 bases. CDR1 is MNHEY, CDR2 SVGAGI, per germline. The CDR3 has 15 residues. CDR3 residues: CASSSTSGVTGELFF. CDR3 sequence (DNA): TGTGCCAGCAGTTCTACTAGCGGGGTCACCGGGGAGCTGTTTTTT.

This clonotype came up many times. The CDR3 here is CASSGDRERSQPQHF. The CDR3 DNA follows: TGTGCCAGCAGTGGGGACAGGGAAAGGAGTCAGCCCCAGCATTTT. The genes are TRBV6-5 and TRBJ1-5; the match to TRBD1 covers 9 bases. The CDR3 is 15 amino acids. Trimming removed 5 bases from V and 6 bases from J; junction bases left unmatched: 8. The germline CDR1 and CDR2 sequences are MNHEY and SVGAGI.

The sample holds a few counts of this clonotype. V and J are TRBV3-1 and TRBJ2-3; D could derive from TRBD1 or TRBD2 (5 bases each). The germline V gene has CDR1 LGHDT and CDR2 YNNKEL (reference sequence). The ends were cut back, 1 base at V and 3 bases at J, with 8 bases in the middle. This CDR3 spans 14 amino acids. CDR3 residues: CASSQGGPTDTQYF. CDR3 coding DNA: TGTGCCAGCAGCCAAGGGGGACCAACAGATACGCAGTATTTT.

This clonotype was counted ten times or more. V usage is TRBV24-1 and J usage is TRBJ2-2; no clear D gene. Germline-derived CDR1 and CDR2 are KGHDR and SFDVKD. The CDR3 is made up of 14 amino acids. The V and J ends lost 9 bases and 1 base respectively, with 11 bases between them. In DNA form, the CDR3 reads TGTGCCACCTCTCAGAACCGGAACACCGGGGAGCTGTTTTTT. This encodes CATSQNRNTGELFF.

This clonotype was seen at least ten times. The V gene is TRBV4-3, the J gene TRBJ2-1, with 14 bases identical to TRBD2. The germline V gene has CDR1 LGHNA and CDR2 YSLEER. V shed 2 bases, J shed 8 bases, and the junction held 5 bases outside the gene matches. The length of the CDR3 is 16 residues. In nucleotides, the CDR3 is TGCGCCAGCAGCCAAACCGGGACTAGCGGGAGTGATGAGCAGTTCTTC. Translation gives CASSQTGTSGSDEQFF.

Notes on this clonotype: A much larger clone lies a single base off, so this may be a read error. The chain couples TRBV19 to TRBJ2-6, with TRBD2 as a possible D gene (5 bases). The CDR3 extends over 17 amino acids. Germline V gene sequence: CDR1 LNHDA, CDR2 SQIVND (reference sequence). The chain's CDR3 is CGSSITRASTGANVLTF. CDR3 coding DNA: TGTGGCAGTAGTATTACTAGGGCTTCGACTGGGGCCAACGTCCTGACTTTC.

As to this clonotype: Germline is not matched at one junction end, which may reflect a read error. V gene TRBV29-1 combines with J gene TRBJ2-1; no clear D. CDR1 SQVTM and CDR2 ANQGSEA come from the germline V gene. This CDR3 region has 9 residues. CDR3 in DNA: TGCAGCGTACACAACGAGCAGTTCTTC. This gives the protein CSVHNEQFF.

This clonotype was seen repeatedly, ten times or more. V usage is TRBV4-2 and J usage is TRBJ2-5, with 11 positions matching TRBD2. The V and J ends lost 5 bases and 3 bases, in that order; junction bases with no gene match: 8. The CDR3 consists of 16 residues. Germline CDR1 is LGHNA and CDR2 is YNFKEQ. This CDR3 reads CASSARPGLAEETQYF. CDR3 in DNA: TGTGCCAGCAGCGCGCGGCCGGGACTAGCGGAAGAGACCCAGTACTTC.

This clonotype was picked up many times. The rearrangement links TRBV7-3 to TRBJ2-1; 13 bases match TRBD2. This CDR3 contains 19 residues. Germline CDR1 is SGHTA and CDR2 is FQGTGA. The V segment lost 1 base and the J segment 10 bases; nucleotides outside the gene matches: 16. CDR3 residues: CASSLRGLAGRPGEREQFF. CDR3 bases: TGTGCCAGCAGCTTAAGGGGACTAGCGGGACGTCCAGGGGAGCGAGAGCAGTTCTTC.